These T cell receptor beta chains were read from a single sample in a study of control samples from healthy donors and cancer patients. The table came from immunoSEQ multiplex PCR; TCRdb's copy has only in-frame clones and leaves some out. The sample lists about 94,000 clones, 90% occurring once. Specimen: blood. The source of these receptors is a woman aged 18-29 years in good health. Both conserved end residues are part of each CDR3. Each record gives: V gene, J gene, clone size, D gene, CDR3 DNA, CDR3 protein. D genes are given only for firm matches. A clone size is listed for some rows: how often the clone was seen (once, few, many), or a class if it is expanded.

v_gene: TRBV19; j_gene: TRBJ1-2; abundance: few; d_gene: TRBD1; CDR3nt: TGTGCCAGTACCAGACAAGACAGGGAAGATGGCTACACCTTC; CDR3aa: CASTRQDREDGYTF
v_gene: TRBV15; j_gene: TRBJ1-2; abundance: -; d_gene: TRBD1; CDR3nt: TGTGCCACCAGCAGAGGTCCCCCGGACAGGGGAGGCTACACCTTC; CDR3aa: CATSRGPPDRGGYTF
v_gene: TRBV27; j_gene: TRBJ2-3; abundance: -; d_gene: -; CDR3nt: TGTGCCAGCAGTTCCTATCTGGGGGGAACCACAGATACGCAGTATTTT; CDR3aa: CASSSYLGGTTDTQYF
v_gene: TRBV10-1; j_gene: TRBJ2-2; abundance: -; d_gene: TRBD2; CDR3nt: TGCGCCACCGCGGGACTAGCGGGGGGGCTTGTCGGGGAGCTGTTTTTT; CDR3aa: CATAGLAGGLVGELFF
v_gene: TRBV5-1; j_gene: TRBJ1-1; abundance: -; d_gene: -; CDR3nt: TGCGCCAGCAGCTTGGAGGGGAACACTGAAGCTTTCTTT; CDR3aa: CASSLEGNTEAFF
v_gene: TRBV4-1; j_gene: TRBJ1-1; abundance: -; d_gene: -; CDR3nt: TGCGCCAGCAGCCAAGGGCGGCGCACTGAAGCTTTCTTT; CDR3aa: CASSQGRRTEAFF
v_gene: TRBV20-1; j_gene: TRBJ1-1; abundance: -; d_gene: -; CDR3nt: TGCAGTGCTAAATCAAACCCTGAAGCTTTCTTT; CDR3aa: CSAKSNPEAFF
v_gene: TRBV3-1/TRBV3-2; j_gene: TRBJ1-2; abundance: -; d_gene: -; CDR3nt: TGTGCCAGCCGGGGGCCCCTTTCTTCTGGCTACACCTTC; CDR3aa: CASRGPLSSGYTF
v_gene: TRBV10-1; j_gene: TRBJ1-3; abundance: -; d_gene: -; CDR3nt: TGCGCCAGCAGGGACAGTCAACGACGCGAGGGGAACACCATATATTTT; CDR3aa: CASRDSQRREGNTIYF
v_gene: TRBV10-3; j_gene: TRBJ2-5; abundance: -; d_gene: -; CDR3nt: TGTGCCACCGGCGCTAGGGCTGACCAAGAGACCCAGTACTTC; CDR3aa: CATGARADQETQYF
v_gene: TRBV19; j_gene: TRBJ1-2; abundance: -; d_gene: TRBD1; CDR3nt: TGTGCCAGTGACTGGGGGACAGGGAACTATGGCTACACCTTC; CDR3aa: CASDWGTGNYGYTF
v_gene: TRBV7-8; j_gene: TRBJ1-5; abundance: -; d_gene: TRBD1; CDR3nt: TGTGCCAGCAGCTTACGGGACAGCGTAAATAGCAATCAGCCCCAGCATTTT; CDR3aa: CASSLRDSVNSNQPQHF
v_gene: TRBV7-2; j_gene: TRBJ1-6; abundance: -; d_gene: -; CDR3nt: TGTGCCAGCAGCGTCGGTCCGCGGGGGGAGGCACCCCTCCACTTT; CDR3aa: CASSVGPRGEAPLHF
v_gene: TRBV19; j_gene: TRBJ2-7; abundance: -; d_gene: TRBD2; CDR3nt: TGTGCCAGTAGTACAAGCGGGGGCTCAACCTACGAGCAGTACTTC; CDR3aa: CASSTSGGSTYEQYF
v_gene: TRBV7-8; j_gene: TRBJ2-7; abundance: -; d_gene: -; CDR3nt: TGTGCCAGCAGCTCCGCCGGGGGCCACGACGAGCAGTACTTC; CDR3aa: CASSSAGGHDEQYF
v_gene: TRBV5-1; j_gene: TRBJ1-4; abundance: -; d_gene: -; CDR3nt: TGCGCCAGCAGCCCCGGGGCGGGGGCTAATGAAAAACTGTTTTTT; CDR3aa: CASSPGAGANEKLFF
v_gene: TRBV27; j_gene: TRBJ2-5; abundance: -; d_gene: TRBD1; CDR3nt: TGTGCCAGCAGTCACAGGGGGGAGACCCAGTACTTC; CDR3aa: CASSHRGETQYF
v_gene: TRBV2; j_gene: TRBJ1-4; abundance: -; d_gene: TRBD1; CDR3nt: TGTGCCAGAGAGACAGGGCGAGGGGAAAAACTGTTTTTT; CDR3aa: CARETGRGEKLFF